These 32 T cell receptor beta chains were all obtained from the same sample, sequenced in a study of cytomegalovirus exposure and HLA in healthy donors. In the PCR, 60 Vbeta and 13 Jbeta primers were used. Method: immunoSEQ multiplex PCR; TCRdb's copy keeps in-frame clones and lacks some. The sample has approximately 140,000 clones, 75% to 80% seen once. Specimen: PBMCs. Receptors were obtained from a female donor in good health and CMV-seronegative.

The chain carries TRBV6-1 and TRBJ2-1, with D possibly being TRBD1 (6 bases). Germline CDR1 is MNHNS and CDR2 is SASEGT. This CDR3 has 14 amino acids. V was cut by 3 bases and J by 3 bases, with 9 bases left in between. The CDR3 sequence: CASSDRQVYNEQFF. CDR3 DNA sequence: TGTGCCAGCAGTGATCGACAGGTCTACAATGAGCAGTTCTTC.

The J gene is TRBJ2-3, the V gene TRBV5-1, with 11 bases matching TRBD2. The CDR3 runs to 15 residues. Germline CDR1 is SGHRS and CDR2 is YFSETQ. Trimming removed 6 bases from V and 0 bases from J; junction bases left unmatched: 3. Here the CDR3 DNA reads TGCGCCAGCATTAGCGGGGGGGGAAGCACAGATACGCAGTATTTT. It yields the protein CASISGGGSTDTQYF.

The gene calls are TRBV5-1 and TRBJ1-1; D not resolved. V gave up 1 base and J gave up 1 base, with 8 bases separating them. The germline V gene encodes CDR1 SGHRS and CDR2 YFSETQ. This CDR3 comprises 14 residues. The CDR3 coding sequence is TGCGCCAGCAGCTTGAAACAGACGAACACTGAAGCTTTCTTT. Its translation is CASSLKQTNTEAFF. Full variable domain (missing parts from reference TRBV5-1 and TRBJ1-1): KAGVTQTPRYLIKTRGQQVTLSCSPISGHRSVSWYQQTPGQGLQFLFEYFSETQRNKGNFPGRFSGRQFSNSRSEMNVSTLELGDSALYLCASSLKQTNTEAFFGQGTRLTVV.

This chain joins TRBV4-2 and TRBJ1-2, with D possibly being TRBD1 (5 bases). This CDR3 region has 16 residues. The V and J ends lost 0 bases and 3 bases respectively, with 14 bases between them. CDR1 is LGHNA and CDR2 is YNFKEQ in the germline V gene. The CDR3 coding sequence is TGTGCCAGCAGCCAAGATGGTACGGGGGAGGACTATGGCTACACCTTC. This sequence encodes CASSQDGTGEDYGYTF.

This clone came up a few times. The rearrangement joins TRBV6-1 to TRBJ1-6, with D tentatively TRBD1 (5 bases). V dropped 0 bases and J dropped 9 bases, with 9 bases sitting between them. Germline CDR1 MNHNS, CDR2 SASEGT. The CDR3 sequence is 14 residues long. The CDR3 coding sequence is TGTGCCAGCAGTGAAGCAGGGGTTGGTTCACCCCTCCACTTT. Translating it yields CASSEAGVGSPLHF.

The chain links TRBV28 to TRBJ2-5; D possibly corresponds to TRBD2 (5 bases). Germline V gene lookup returns CDR1 MDHEN and CDR2 SYDVKM. This CDR3 has 14 amino acids. The ends were cut back, 8 bases at V and 1 base at J, with 14 bases in the middle. The CDR3 sequence is CASGSPGSQETQYF. The CDR3 bases are TGTGCCAGCGGCTCTCCGGGGAGCCAAGAGACCCAGTACTTC.

The chain uses TRBV30 and TRBJ1-2; maybe TRBD1 (5 bases). CDR3 length: 15 residues. V was shortened by 2 bases and J by 3 bases, with 16 bases between the two germline ends. In germline, CDR1 is GTSNPN, CDR2 SVGIG (reference sequence). In nucleotides, the CDR3 is TGTGCCTGGAGTAAGGGGTCTAACCCCTACTATGGCTACACCTTC. Encoded protein: CAWSKGSNPYYGYTF. Supplemented by reference TRBV30 and TRBJ1-2, the full variable domain reads SQTIHQWPATLVQPVGSPLSLECTVEGTSNPNLYWYRQAAGRGLQLLFYSVGIGQISSEVPQNLSASRPQDRQFILSSKKLLLSDSGFYLCAWSKGSNPYYGYTFGSGTRLTVV.

The J gene is TRBJ2-7, the V gene TRBV27; D remains ambiguous. Trimming took off 2 bases at V and 5 bases at J, with 10 bases between the two ends. CDR1 is MNHEY, CDR2 SMNVEV, per germline (reference sequence). The CDR3 loop spans 13 amino acids. CDR3 nucleotide sequence: TGTGCCAGCAGTTTACCAGGCCAGAACGAGCAGTACTTC. This sequence encodes CASSLPGQNEQYF.

V gene TRBV10-3 combines with J gene TRBJ2-7; 7 bases are a match to TRBD2. The CDR3 sequence is 14 residues long. V gave up 1 base and J gave up 6 bases; unmatched junction bases: 6. Germline V gene sequence: CDR1 ENHRY, CDR2 SYGVKD. The CDR3 is CAISELAGLPEQYF. CDR3 nucleotide sequence: TGTGCCATCAGTGAGTTAGCGGGCCTTCCCGAGCAGTACTTC.

In its sample, this clone was seen a few times. The V call is TRBV12-5, the J call TRBJ1-1, with D possibly TRBD1 on 5 matching bases. Trimming took 6 bases from V and 8 from J, leaving 16 bases between them. CDR1 is LGHNT and CDR2 is FRNRAP in the germline V gene. The CDR3 length is 13 residues. In DNA form, the CDR3 reads TGTGCTAGTGGACCCCTAACAGGATGGGAAGCTTTCTTT. Residues: CASGPLTGWEAFF.

V is TRBV5-1 and J is TRBJ2-1; a possible D gene is TRBD1 (5 bases). V dropped 5 bases and J dropped 0 bases, with 12 bases sitting between them. Germline loops: CDR1 SGHRS, CDR2 YFSETQ. This CDR3 spans 15 amino acids. The CDR3 region has the DNA TGCGCCAGCAGTTTGACAGCTAACTCCTACAATGAGCAGTTCTTC. This sequence encodes CASSLTANSYNEQFF.

CDR3 loop: CASSFGLQGYSNQPQHF. For the CDR3, the DNA is TGTGCCAGCAGTTTTGGCCTACAGGGGTATAGCAATCAGCCCCAGCATTTT. The chain carries TRBV28 and TRBJ1-5, with 7 bases matching TRBD1. Losses at the gene ends were 3 bases for V and 0 bases for J; bases not matched to a gene: 8. Germline assignment: CDR1 MDHEN and CDR2 SYDVKM. CDR3 length: 17 residues.

The V gene is TRBV27, the J gene TRBJ2-7; 10 bases map to TRBD2. Germline V CDR1 and CDR2: MNHEY, SMNVEV (reference sequence). This CDR3 has 19 amino acids. V lost 1 base and J lost 3; bases outside the gene matches: 15. The CDR3 DNA is TGTGCCAGCAGTTTATTGTCTGCGGCTAGCGGGAGAGCACTCTACGAGCAGTACTTC. It encodes CASSLLSAASGRALYEQYF.

The chain uses TRBV15 and TRBJ1-2; 7 bases agree with TRBD1. Germline loops: CDR1 LNHNV, CDR2 YYDKDF (reference sequence). CDR3 length: 15 residues. Trimming cost V 0 bases and J 2 bases; bases outside gene matches: 3. In DNA form, the CDR3 reads TGTGCCACCAGCAGAGAGAGACAGGGCAACTATGGCTACACCTTC. Translated: CATSRERQGNYGYTF. The entire variable domain, with the rest obtained from reference TRBV15 and TRBJ1-2, is as follows: DAMVIQNPRYQVTQFGKPVTLSCSQTLNHNVMYWYQQKSSQAPKLLFHYYDKDFNNEADTPDNFQSRRPNTSFCFLDIRSPGLGDTAMYLCATSRERQGNYGYTFGSGTRLTVV.

The DNA for the CDR3 is TGTGCCAGCAGCCGAATGTTGGCTAGTAGAGAGGCCAGCGCAGATACGCAGTATTTT. Translated, it gives CASSRMLASREASADTQYF. The V gene is TRBV5-6, the J gene TRBJ2-3, with D uncertain. The germline gives CDR1 SGHDT, CDR2 YYEEEE. V was pared by 4 bases and J by 4 bases, with 28 bases between. CDR3 length: 19 residues.

In regard to this clone: One end of the junction varies from germline; a read error may be responsible. V usage is TRBV2 and J usage is TRBJ2-5; a weak D match, TRBD1 (5 bases). Germline V gene sequence: CDR1 SNHLY, CDR2 FYNNEI. The CDR3 runs to 13 residues. In DNA form, the CDR3 reads TGTGCCAGCAAATGGACCAGGGAAGAGGCCCAGTACTTC. Its translation: CASKWTREEAQYF.

A single count supports this clone. The chain joins TRBV5-1 to TRBJ1-2; perhaps TRBD1 as D (6 bases). Trimming took 0 bases from V and 0 from J, leaving 9 bases between them. Germline-derived CDR1 and CDR2 are SGHRS and YFSETQ. CDR3 length equals 15 residues. CDR3 region: CASSLVGTSNYGYTF. The CDR3 nucleotides read TGCGCCAGCAGCTTGGTTGGGACATCTAACTATGGCTACACCTTC.

The chain carries TRBV30 and TRBJ2-7; D possibly corresponds to TRBD1 (6 bases). The CDR3 is 13 amino acids. Germline CDR1 and CDR2: GTSNPN and SVGIG (reference sequence). The V end lost 7 bases, the J end lost 1 base, and 14 bases lay between the germline ends. The DNA for the CDR3 is TGTGCCTCTGCGACAGGCCCTTCCTACGAGCAGTACTTC. Its translation is CASATGPSYEQYF.

The J gene is TRBJ1-1, the V gene TRBV5-1; the D gene is possibly TRBD1 (6 bases). This CDR3 contains 14 residues. V gave up 5 bases and J gave up 4 bases, with 15 bases separating them. CDR1 is SGHRS, CDR2 YFSETQ, per germline. The CDR3, as DNA: TGCGCCAGCAGGGACAGTCTCCCAGGCACTGAAGCTTTCTTT. Residues: CASRDSLPGTEAFF.

The chain uses TRBV10-1 and TRBJ2-1; D call uncertain. This CDR3 comprises 11 residues. CDR1 is WNHNN, CDR2 SYGVQD, per germline (reference sequence). V shed 4 bases and J shed 6 bases, with 4 bases lying between them. This CDR3 reads CASSVSNEQFF. The CDR3, as DNA: TGCGCCAGCAGTGTATCCAATGAGCAGTTCTTC.

The chain recombines TRBV28 with TRBJ2-6; 7 bases agree with TRBD1. Germline V CDR1 and CDR2: MDHEN, SYDVKM. Unmatched junction bases numbered 12, after V lost 7 bases and J lost 0 bases. CDR3 length: 18 residues. DNA for the CDR3: TGTGCCAGCACGGGTATGAACAGGGGAAGCTCTGGGGCCAACGTCCTGACTTTC. Translated, it gives CASTGMNRGSSGANVLTF.

This sequence joins TRBV2 and TRBJ1-1; 7 positions match TRBD1. CDR3 length: 18 residues. The V gene end was trimmed by 5 bases and the J gene end by 1 base; junction bases not matched to a gene: 16. The germline V gene has CDR1 SNHLY and CDR2 FYNNEI. The DNA of the CDR3 is TGTGCCAGCAGTTACGGACAGGCGCGAGGTTTCAGGAACACTGAAGCTTTCTTT. Translated: CASSYGQARGFRNTEAFF.

The gene calls are TRBV19 and TRBJ1-2; 8 bases map to TRBD1. V trimming: 2 bases; J trimming: 2 bases; junction bases outside the gene matches: 7. Germline values: CDR1 LNHDA, CDR2 SQIVND (reference sequence). The CDR3 totals 16 residues. The CDR3 here is CASSIQGAQKNYGYTF. CDR3 bases: TGTGCCAGTAGTATACAGGGGGCTCAAAAAAACTATGGCTACACCTTC. The entire variable domain, with the rest obtained from reference TRBV19 and TRBJ1-2, is as follows: DGGITQSPKYLFRKEGQNVTLSCEQNLNHDAMYWYRQDPGQGLRLIYYSQIVNDFQKGDIAEGYSVSREKKESFPLTVTSAQKNPTAFYLCASSIQGAQKNYGYTFGSGTRLTVV.

This clone was seen once. V is TRBV7-9 and J is TRBJ1-1; 7 bases match TRBD1. The junction had 9 bases not matched to a gene; V was cut back by 3 bases and J by 5 bases. Germline V gene sequence: CDR1 SEHNR, CDR2 FQNEAQ (reference sequence). The CDR3 covers 15 residues. CDR3 residues: CASSFNRGPMTEAFF. DNA of the CDR3: TGTGCCAGCAGCTTCAACAGGGGCCCCATGACTGAAGCTTTCTTT.

The rearrangement joins TRBV19 to TRBJ1-5, with TRBD1 as a possible D gene (5 bases). Germline CDR1 reads LNHDA; CDR2 reads SQIVND (reference sequence). The CDR3 length is 14 residues. V lost 7 bases and J lost 7, with 17 bases in between. This CDR3 is CASKSRQGMQPQHF. CDR3 nucleotide sequence: TGTGCCAGTAAAAGCCGGCAGGGTATGCAGCCCCAGCATTTT.

V gene TRBV28 combines with J gene TRBJ1-1, with 7 bases aligning to TRBD1. The CDR3 contains 14 residues. Trimming cost V 11 bases and J 0 bases; bases outside gene matches: 9. In germline, CDR1 is MDHEN, CDR2 SYDVKM. CDR3: CAAGRQGLNTEAFF. The CDR3 DNA follows: TGTGCCGCAGGGAGACAGGGCCTGAACACTGAAGCTTTCTTT.

Comments on this clone: Additional DNA sequences in this sample encode the identical CDR3. The CDR3 sequence: CASSLGQGNTEAFF. The DNA of the CDR3 is TGTGCCAGCAGTCTGGGACAGGGGAACACTGAAGCTTTCTTT. V is TRBV6-1 and J is TRBJ1-1; 9 nucleotides line up with TRBD1. The ends lost 5 bases at V and 1 base at J; junction bases unmatched: 2. The germline V gene encodes CDR1 MNHNS and CDR2 SASEGT. The CDR3 covers 14 residues.

The chain has TRBV7-7 and TRBJ2-1, with D uncertain. This CDR3 has 13 residues. Trimming left V 4 bases short and J 5 bases short, with 9 bases between. The germline V gene has CDR1 SSHAT and CDR2 FNYEAQ (reference sequence). The CDR3 DNA sequence: TGTGCCAGCAGCTCTACTACCAACAATGAGCAGTTCTTC. Its protein product is CASSSTTNNEQFF.

This chain uses TRBV19 with TRBJ1-2; D is perhaps TRBD1 (6 bases). The CDR3 loop spans 15 amino acids. From germline, CDR1 is LNHDA and CDR2 SQIVND (reference sequence). Trimming took 3 bases from V and 5 from J, leaving 16 bases between them. The CDR3, as DNA: TGTGCCAGTAGTATGGGCCGGGCAGGGGAATATGGCTACACCTTC. Translated: CASSMGRAGEYGYTF.

The chain links TRBV6-5 to TRBJ1-1; D remains unclear. This CDR3 is 12 amino acids long. The germline V gene has CDR1 MNHEY and CDR2 SVGAGI. Trimming shortened V by 5 bases and J by 7 bases, and 11 bases separated the two germline ends. CDR3 loop: CASSESGGEAFF. The CDR3 DNA is TGTGCCAGCAGTGAATCAGGAGGTGAAGCTTTCTTT.

On this clone itself: Given the absence of the conserved phenylalanine or tryptophan at the CDR3 end, a read error is likely. V and J are TRBV7-8 and TRBJ1-1; D is ambiguous. Germline CDR1 and CDR2: SGHVS and FQNEAQ. The V end was cut by 0 bases, the J end by 5 bases, with 13 bases between. CDR3 length: 15 amino acids. In DNA, the CDR3 is TGTGCCAGCAGCTTAGCGGCGGCCCGGAGTACTGAAGCTTTCATT. This sequence encodes CASSLAAARSTEAFI.

The rearrangement joins TRBV15 to TRBJ1-5; the D is unclear. V was cut by 0 bases and J by 5 bases, with 11 bases left in between. The CDR3 covers 15 residues. Germline V gene data show CDR1 as LNHNV and CDR2 as YYDKDF (reference sequence). CDR3 DNA sequence: TGTGCCACCAGCAGAGATCGCGGGGAACATCAGCCCCAGCATTTT. This encodes CATSRDRGEHQPQHF.